The present T cell receptor (beta chain) was sequenced within a study of OX40 agonist ivuxolimab in advanced cancers. Study at large: Of mixed ages from 23 to 79 and averaging approximately 60 years, the group was roughly 83% male.

V lost 1 base and J lost 1, with 10 bases in between. The CDR3 consists of 15 residues. Germline V gene data show CDR1 as SGDLS and CDR2 as YYNGEE. Comments on this clone: Its antigen remains unknown.

Peripheral blood came from all dose cohorts at three timepoints. Notes on the study in general: Clonal expansion in partial responders at 0.1-3.0 mg/kg ranked among the lowest.

TCRdb keeps only in-frame clones here, not all; method: immunoSEQ multiplex PCR. In the table there are under 100,000 clones, just under 95% of which are singletons. The chain carries TRBV9 and TRBJ2-3; D is ambiguous. The receptor comes from an adult with an advanced solid tumor such as melanoma, head and neck, liver or kidney cancer. This material consisted of CD4+ or CD8+ T cells sorted from blood, taken in a trial of the OX40 agonist ivuxolimab. CDR3 amino acids: CASSVISTGTDTQYF. The CDR3 DNA sequence: TGTGCCAGCAGCGTAATTAGTACAGGCACAGATACGCAGTATTTT.